This TCR beta chain was obtained from a study of beta chain features in type 1 diabetes. Whole-study context: Cell yields, gender and age were comparable in patients and healthy donors. Analysis included 107,917,701 sorted cells drawn from all samples. Whole-study results and caveats: Cells with high TCR expression could be over-represented by cDNA sequencing. All four CD4+ subsets of Type 1 diabetes patients contained TCRB CDR3s that were moderately but significantly shorter.

All sorted populations exceeded 95% purity. Comment on this clone: The antigen is not known.

V was trimmed by 0 bases and J by 0 bases, leaving 6 bases between them. CDR1 is LNHNV, CDR2 YYDKDF, per germline (reference sequence). The CDR3 extends over 15 amino acids. As every portion of the isolated RNA was reverse transcribed, the sequencing read expressed TCRB transcripts. Measured with immunoSEQ multiplex PCR; TCRdb has only the in-frame clones, and not every one. The data contain under 300,000 clones, roughly 13% of them seen just once; the ten biggest clones take up 0.015% to 0.02%. The sequenced material came from naive CD4+ T cells from blood. The chain uses TRBV15 and TRBJ2-1; D is ambiguous. The clonotype comes from a man aged 25 to 45 with type 1 diabetes. The CDR3 region has the DNA TGTGCCACCAGCAGAGAGAGAAGCTCCTACAATGAGCAGTTCTTC. This sequence encodes CATSRERSSYNEQFF.